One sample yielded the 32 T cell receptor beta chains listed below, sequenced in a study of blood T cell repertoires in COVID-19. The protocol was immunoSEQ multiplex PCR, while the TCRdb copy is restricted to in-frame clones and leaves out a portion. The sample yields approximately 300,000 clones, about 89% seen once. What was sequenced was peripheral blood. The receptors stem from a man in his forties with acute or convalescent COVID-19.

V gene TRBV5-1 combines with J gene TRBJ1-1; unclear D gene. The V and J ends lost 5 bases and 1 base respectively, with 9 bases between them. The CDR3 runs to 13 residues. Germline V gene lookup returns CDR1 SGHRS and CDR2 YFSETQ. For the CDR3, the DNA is TGCGCCAGCAGGTTCGACACGAACACTGAAGCTTTCTTT. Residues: CASRFDTNTEAFF.

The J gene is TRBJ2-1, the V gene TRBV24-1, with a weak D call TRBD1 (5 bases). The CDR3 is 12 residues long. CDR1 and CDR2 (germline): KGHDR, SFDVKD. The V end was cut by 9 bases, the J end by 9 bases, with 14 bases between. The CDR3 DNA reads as TGTGCCACCCAGGAGCAGGGCGGTGAGCAGTTCTTC. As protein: CATQEQGGEQFF.

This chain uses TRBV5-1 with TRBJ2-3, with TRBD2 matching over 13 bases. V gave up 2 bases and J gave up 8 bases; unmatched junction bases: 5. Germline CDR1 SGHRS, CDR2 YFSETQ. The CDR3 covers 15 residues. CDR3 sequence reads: CASSFTSGGAVTQYF. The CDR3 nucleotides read TGCGCCAGCAGCTTCACTAGCGGGGGGGCGGTTACGCAGTATTTT.

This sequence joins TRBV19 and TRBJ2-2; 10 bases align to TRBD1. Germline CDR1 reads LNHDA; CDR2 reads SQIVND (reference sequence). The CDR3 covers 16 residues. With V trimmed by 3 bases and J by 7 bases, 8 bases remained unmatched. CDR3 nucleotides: TGTGCCAGTAGTATCGGACAGGGGGAGAGAAACGGGGAGCTGTTTTTT. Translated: CASSIGQGERNGELFF. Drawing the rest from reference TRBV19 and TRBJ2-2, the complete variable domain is DGGITQSPKYLFRKEGQNVTLSCEQNLNHDAMYWYRQDPGQGLRLIYYSQIVNDFQKGDIAEGYSVSREKKESFPLTVTSAQKNPTAFYLCASSIGQGERNGELFFGEGSRLTVL.

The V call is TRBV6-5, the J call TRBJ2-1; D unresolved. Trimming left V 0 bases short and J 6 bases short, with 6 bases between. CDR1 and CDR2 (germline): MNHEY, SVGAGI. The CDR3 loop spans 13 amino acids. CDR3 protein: CASSYSPGNEQFF. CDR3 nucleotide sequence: TGTGCCAGCAGTTACTCTCCCGGCAATGAGCAGTTCTTC.

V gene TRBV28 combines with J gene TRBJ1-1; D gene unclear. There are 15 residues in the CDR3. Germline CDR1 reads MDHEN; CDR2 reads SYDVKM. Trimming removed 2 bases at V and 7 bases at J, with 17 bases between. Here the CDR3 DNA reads TGTGCCAGCAGTTTAAGGCGGGCAGCCCTCCTTGAAGCTTTCTTT. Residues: CASSLRRAALLEAFF.

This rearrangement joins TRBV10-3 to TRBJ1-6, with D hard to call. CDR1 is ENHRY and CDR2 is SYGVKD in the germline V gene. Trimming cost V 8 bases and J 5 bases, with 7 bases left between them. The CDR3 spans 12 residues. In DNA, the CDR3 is TGTGCCATCCGAGCCAATAATTCACCCCTCCACTTT. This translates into CAIRANNSPLHF.

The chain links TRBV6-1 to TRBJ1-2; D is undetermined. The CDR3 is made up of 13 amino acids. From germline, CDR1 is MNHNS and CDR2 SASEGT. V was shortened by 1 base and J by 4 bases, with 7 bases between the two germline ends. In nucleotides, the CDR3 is TGTGCCAGCAGTGAAGAGACACTCTATGGCTACACCTTC. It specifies CASSEETLYGYTF.

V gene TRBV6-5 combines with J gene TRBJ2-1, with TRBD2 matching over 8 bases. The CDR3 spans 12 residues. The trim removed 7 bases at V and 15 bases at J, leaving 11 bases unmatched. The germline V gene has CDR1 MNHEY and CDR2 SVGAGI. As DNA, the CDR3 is TGTGCCAGCACCGAGGCGGGGGGCCCTTGGTTCTTC. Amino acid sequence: CASTEAGGPWFF.

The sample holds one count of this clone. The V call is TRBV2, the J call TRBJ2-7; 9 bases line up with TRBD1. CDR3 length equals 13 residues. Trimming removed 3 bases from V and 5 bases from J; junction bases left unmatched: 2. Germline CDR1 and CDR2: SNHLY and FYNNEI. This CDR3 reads CASSEGTGNEQYF. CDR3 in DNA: TGTGCCAGCAGTGAGGGGACAGGGAACGAGCAGTACTTC. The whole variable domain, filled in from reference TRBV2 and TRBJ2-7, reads EPEVTQTPSHQVTQMGQEVILRCVPISNHLYFYWYRQILGQKVEFLVSFYNNEISEKSEIFDDQFSVERPDGSNFTLKIRSTKLEDSAMYFCASSEGTGNEQYFGPGTRLTVT.

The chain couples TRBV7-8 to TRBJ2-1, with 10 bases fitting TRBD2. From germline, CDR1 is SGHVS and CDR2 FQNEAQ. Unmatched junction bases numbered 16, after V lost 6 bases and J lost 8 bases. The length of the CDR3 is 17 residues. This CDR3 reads CASRSLNGGLASDEQFF. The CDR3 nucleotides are TGTGCCAGCAGATCACTCAATGGGGGACTAGCGAGTGATGAGCAGTTCTTC. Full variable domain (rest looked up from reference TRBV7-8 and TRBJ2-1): GAGVSQSPRYKVAKRGQDVALRCDPISGHVSLFWYQQALGQGPEFLTYFQNEAQLDKSGLPSDRFFAERPEGSVSTLKIQRTQQEDSAVYLCASRSLNGGLASDEQFFGPGTRLTVL.

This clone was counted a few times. The CDR3 sequence is CASAQGGTVSNQPQHF. Here the CDR3 DNA reads TGTGCCAGCGCCCAAGGCGGGACAGTTAGCAATCAGCCCCAGCATTTT. This chain connects TRBV27 to TRBJ1-5, with 7 bases aligning to TRBD1. The CDR3 is made up of 16 amino acids. The V and J ends lost 8 bases and 0 bases, in that order; junction bases with no gene match: 10. Germline CDR1 is MNHEY and CDR2 is SMNVEV (reference sequence).

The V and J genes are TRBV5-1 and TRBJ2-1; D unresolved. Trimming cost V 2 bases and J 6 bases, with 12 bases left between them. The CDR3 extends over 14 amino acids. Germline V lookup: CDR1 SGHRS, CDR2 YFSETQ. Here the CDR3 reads CASSFPGPLNEQFF. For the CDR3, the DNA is TGCGCCAGCAGCTTCCCAGGCCCCCTCAATGAGCAGTTCTTC.

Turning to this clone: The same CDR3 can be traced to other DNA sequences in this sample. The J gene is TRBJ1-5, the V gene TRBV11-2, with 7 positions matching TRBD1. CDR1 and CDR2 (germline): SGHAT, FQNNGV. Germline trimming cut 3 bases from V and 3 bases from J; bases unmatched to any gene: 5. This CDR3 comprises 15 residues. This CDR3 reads CASSFGGQNNQPQHF. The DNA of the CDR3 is TGTGCCAGCAGCTTCGGGGGACAGAACAATCAGCCCCAGCATTTT.

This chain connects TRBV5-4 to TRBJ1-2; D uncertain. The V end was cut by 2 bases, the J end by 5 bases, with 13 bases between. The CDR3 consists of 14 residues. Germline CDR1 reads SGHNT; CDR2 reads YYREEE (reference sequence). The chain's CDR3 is CASSLRGGQYGYTF. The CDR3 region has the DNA TGTGCCAGCAGCTTACGGGGTGGTCAATATGGCTACACCTTC.

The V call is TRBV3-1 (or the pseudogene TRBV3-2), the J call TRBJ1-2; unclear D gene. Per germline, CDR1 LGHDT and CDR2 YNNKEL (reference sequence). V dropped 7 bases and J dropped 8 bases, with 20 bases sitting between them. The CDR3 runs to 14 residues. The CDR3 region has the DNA TGTGCCAGCACCCTTTCTGTCTACGCGGGAGGCTACACCTTC. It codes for CASTLSVYAGGYTF.

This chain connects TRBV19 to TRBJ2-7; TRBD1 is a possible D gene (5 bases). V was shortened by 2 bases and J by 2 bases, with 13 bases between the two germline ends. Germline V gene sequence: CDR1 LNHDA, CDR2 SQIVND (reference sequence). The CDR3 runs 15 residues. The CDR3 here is CASSILKSRAYEQYF. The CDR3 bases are TGTGCCAGTAGTATACTAAAATCCAGGGCCTACGAGCAGTACTTC.

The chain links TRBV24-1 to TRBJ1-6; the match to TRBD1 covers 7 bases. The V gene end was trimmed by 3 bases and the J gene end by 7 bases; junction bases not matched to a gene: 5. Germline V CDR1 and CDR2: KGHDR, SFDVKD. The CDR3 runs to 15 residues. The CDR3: CATSDPRQGNSPLHF. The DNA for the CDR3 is TGTGCCACCAGTGATCCCCGACAGGGCAATTCACCCCTCCACTTT.

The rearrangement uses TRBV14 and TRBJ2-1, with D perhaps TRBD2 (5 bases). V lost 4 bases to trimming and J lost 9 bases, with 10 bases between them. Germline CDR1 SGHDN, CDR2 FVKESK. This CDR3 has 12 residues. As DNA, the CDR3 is TGTGCCAGCAGCCCCTATGAGGGTGAGCAGTTCTTC. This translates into CASSPYEGEQFF.

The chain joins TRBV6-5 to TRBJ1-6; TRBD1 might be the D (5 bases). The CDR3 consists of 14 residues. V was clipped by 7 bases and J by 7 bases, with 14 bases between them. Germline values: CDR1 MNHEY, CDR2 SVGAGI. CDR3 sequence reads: CASTPGGRNSPLHF. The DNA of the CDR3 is TGTGCCAGCACCCCCGGGGGGAGGAATTCACCCCTCCACTTT.

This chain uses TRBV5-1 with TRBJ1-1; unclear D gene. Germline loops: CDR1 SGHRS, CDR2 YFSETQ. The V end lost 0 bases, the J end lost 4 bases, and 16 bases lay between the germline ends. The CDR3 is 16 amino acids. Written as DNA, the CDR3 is TGCGCCAGCAGCTTGGGCCCGGGAGTGGCAGGCACTGAAGCTTTCTTT. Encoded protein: CASSLGPGVAGTEAFF.

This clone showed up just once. The CDR3 sequence is CASSLAGDQPQHF. The CDR3 DNA sequence: TGTGCCAGCAGCCTGGCCGGGGATCAGCCCCAGCATTTT. This chain links TRBV7-6 with TRBJ1-5; D not resolved. Germline V gene data show CDR1 as SGHVS and CDR2 as FNYEAQ. The CDR3 has 13 residues. V lost 5 bases to trimming and J lost 5 bases, with 10 bases between them.

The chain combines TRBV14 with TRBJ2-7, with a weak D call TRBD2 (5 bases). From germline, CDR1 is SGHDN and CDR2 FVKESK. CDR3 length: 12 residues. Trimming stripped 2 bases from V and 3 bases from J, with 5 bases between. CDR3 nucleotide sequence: TGTGCCAGCAGCCAAAGCGGCTACGAGCAGTACTTC. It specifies CASSQSGYEQYF.

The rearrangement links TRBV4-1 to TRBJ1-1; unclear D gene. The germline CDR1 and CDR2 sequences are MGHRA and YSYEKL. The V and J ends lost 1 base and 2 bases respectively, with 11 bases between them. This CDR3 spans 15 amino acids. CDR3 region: CASSQGRTENTEAFF. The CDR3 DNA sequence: TGCGCCAGCAGCCAAGGTCGGACTGAAAACACTGAAGCTTTCTTT.

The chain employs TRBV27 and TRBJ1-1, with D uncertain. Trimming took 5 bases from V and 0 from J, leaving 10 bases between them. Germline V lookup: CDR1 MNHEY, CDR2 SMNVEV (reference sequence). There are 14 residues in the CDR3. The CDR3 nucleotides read TGTGCCAGCAGTCCCTGGGCGATGAACACTGAAGCTTTCTTT. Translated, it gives CASSPWAMNTEAFF.

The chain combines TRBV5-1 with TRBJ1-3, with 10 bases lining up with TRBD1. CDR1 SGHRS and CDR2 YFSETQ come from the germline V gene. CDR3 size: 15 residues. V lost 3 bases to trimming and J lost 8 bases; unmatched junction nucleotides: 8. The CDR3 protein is CASSYQTGGGDTIYF. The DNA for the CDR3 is TGCGCCAGCAGCTACCAGACAGGGGGCGGTGACACCATATATTTT.

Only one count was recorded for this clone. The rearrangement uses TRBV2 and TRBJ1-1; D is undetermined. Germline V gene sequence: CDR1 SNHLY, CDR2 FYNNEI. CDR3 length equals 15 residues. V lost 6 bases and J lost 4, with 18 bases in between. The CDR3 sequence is CASSGSLEGGTEAFF. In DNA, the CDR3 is TGTGCCAGCAGCGGGTCCTTGGAGGGTGGCACTGAAGCTTTCTTT.

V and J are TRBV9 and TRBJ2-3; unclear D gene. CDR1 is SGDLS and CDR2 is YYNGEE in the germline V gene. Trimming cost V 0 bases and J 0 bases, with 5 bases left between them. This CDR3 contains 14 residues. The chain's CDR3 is CASSVDTSTDTQYF. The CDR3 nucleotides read TGTGCCAGCAGCGTAGACACCAGCACAGATACGCAGTATTTT.

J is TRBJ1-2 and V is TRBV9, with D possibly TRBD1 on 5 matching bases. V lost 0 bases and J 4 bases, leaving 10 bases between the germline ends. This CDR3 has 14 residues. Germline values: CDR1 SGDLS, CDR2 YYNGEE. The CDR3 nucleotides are TGTGCCAGCAGCGTAGTGGAGGGGTCCTATGGCTACACCTTC. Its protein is CASSVVEGSYGYTF.

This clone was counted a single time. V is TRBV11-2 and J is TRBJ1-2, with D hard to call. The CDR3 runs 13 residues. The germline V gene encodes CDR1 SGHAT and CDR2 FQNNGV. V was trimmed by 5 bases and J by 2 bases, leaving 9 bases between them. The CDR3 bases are TGTGCCAGCAGCGTGGAGCAGAACTATGGCTACACCTTC. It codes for CASSVEQNYGYTF.

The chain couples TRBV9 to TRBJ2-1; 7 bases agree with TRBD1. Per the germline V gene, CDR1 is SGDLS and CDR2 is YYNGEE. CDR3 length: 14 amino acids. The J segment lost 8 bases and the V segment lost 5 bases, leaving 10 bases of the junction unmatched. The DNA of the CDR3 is TGTGCCAGCAGTTACAGGGGTCAGCGCGATGAGCAGTTCTTC. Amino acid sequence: CASSYRGQRDEQFF.

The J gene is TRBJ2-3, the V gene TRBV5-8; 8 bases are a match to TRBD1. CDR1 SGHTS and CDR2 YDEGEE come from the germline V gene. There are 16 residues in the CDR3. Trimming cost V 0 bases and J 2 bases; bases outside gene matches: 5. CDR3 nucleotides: TGTGCCAGCAGCTTGGCCGGCAGGGGGCTCACAGATACGCAGTATTTT. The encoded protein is CASSLAGRGLTDTQYF.